These 29 T cell receptor beta chains were all obtained from the same sample, sequenced in a study of blood T cell repertoires in COVID-19. Only in-frame clones appear in the TCRdb table, and some are missing; sequencing was by immunoSEQ multiplex PCR. The sample contains around 220,000 clones, roughly 84% of which appear only once. The sample comprised peripheral blood. The receptors originated from a woman between 35 and 50 years old who had recovered from COVID-19.

This chain joins TRBV5-1 and TRBJ2-3; 7 bases are shared with TRBD1. The V gene's germline CDR1 is SGHRS and CDR2 YFSETQ. This CDR3 has 17 amino acids. V lost 0 bases, J lost 2 bases, and 9 bases stayed unmatched. As DNA, the CDR3 is TGCGCCAGCAGCTTGGGGACAGGCATCCCCCCCACAGATACGCAGTATTTT. This gives the protein CASSLGTGIPPTDTQYF.

The V call is TRBV5-1, the J call TRBJ2-7; 10 bases align to TRBD1. The CDR3 runs to 15 residues. J was trimmed by 5 bases and V by 4 bases; bases with no gene match: 9. Germline V gene lookup returns CDR1 SGHRS and CDR2 YFSETQ. This CDR3 is CASSPGGQGYNEQYF. As DNA, the CDR3 is TGCGCCAGCAGCCCTGGGGGACAGGGGTACAACGAGCAGTACTTC.

This clone came up a few times. The J gene is TRBJ2-2, the V gene TRBV19, with D hard to call. The CDR3 loop spans 13 amino acids. In germline, CDR1 is LNHDA, CDR2 SQIVND (reference sequence). V lost 9 bases and J lost 1, with 9 bases in between. CDR3 in DNA: TGTGCCAGCAGGAATCGGAACACCGGGGAGCTGTTTTTT. Amino acids: CASRNRNTGELFF.

V and J are TRBV7-9 and TRBJ2-5, with 7 bases that match TRBD1. Germline V gene sequence: CDR1 SEHNR, CDR2 FQNEAQ (reference sequence). Trimming cost V 6 bases and J 5 bases; bases outside gene matches: 6. The CDR3 runs 13 residues. CDR3 protein: CASSSGQVETQYF. The CDR3 DNA reads TGTGCCAGCAGTTCCGGACAGGTCGAGACCCAGTACTTC.

The chain carries TRBV29-1 and TRBJ2-3, with TRBD2 matching 10 bases. The CDR3 spans 14 residues. With 4 bases clipped from V and 0 bases from J, the junction kept 1 base outside the gene matches. Per the germline V gene, CDR1 is SQVTM and CDR2 is ANQGSEA. The CDR3 region has the DNA TGCAGCGTTGTAGCGGGGGGTAGCACAGATACGCAGTATTTT. Translating it yields CSVVAGGSTDTQYF.

This clone showed up just a few times. The chain couples TRBV19 to TRBJ1-5; 7 nucleotides line up with TRBD1. The CDR3 is made up of 14 amino acids. The germline V gene has CDR1 LNHDA and CDR2 SQIVND (reference sequence). V gave up 6 bases and J gave up 4 bases; unmatched junction bases: 6. The CDR3 is CASRKTGHNQPQHF. The CDR3 nucleotides are TGTGCCAGTAGGAAGACAGGGCATAATCAGCCCCAGCATTTT.

V and J are TRBV5-4 and TRBJ1-1; tentative D call: TRBD1 (5 bases). The germline gives CDR1 SGHNT, CDR2 YYREEE (reference sequence). The V gene lost 4 bases and the J gene lost 1 base, with 11 bases spanning the gap. The CDR3 sequence is 14 residues long. This CDR3 reads CASSTSQANTEAFF. CDR3 sequence (DNA): TGTGCCAGCAGCACCTCACAGGCGAACACTGAAGCTTTCTTT. Together with reference TRBV5-4 and TRBJ1-1, the CDR3 gives the full variable domain: ETGVTQSPTHLIKTRGQQVTLRCSSQSGHNTVSWYQQALGQGPQFIFQYYREEENGRGNFPPRFSGLQFPNYSSELNVNALELDDSALYLCASSTSQANTEAFFGQGTRLTVV.

A single count supports this clone. This rearrangement joins TRBV19 to TRBJ2-1; TRBD1 is a possible D gene (5 bases). V was clipped by 7 bases and J by 4 bases, with 20 bases between them. The length of the CDR3 is 16 residues. Germline CDR1 and CDR2: LNHDA and SQIVND (reference sequence). CDR3 in amino acids: CASMGMMAKGYNEQFF. CDR3 sequence (DNA): TGTGCCAGTATGGGAATGATGGCCAAGGGGTACAATGAGCAGTTCTTC.

The chain joins TRBV19 to TRBJ2-1; TRBD2 matches at 7 bases. With 3 bases clipped from V and 12 bases from J, the junction kept 8 bases outside the gene matches. This CDR3 region has 13 residues. CDR1 is LNHDA and CDR2 is SQIVND in the germline V gene (reference sequence). For the CDR3, the DNA is TGTGCCAGTAGTATTGGGACTAATCGATGGCAGTTCTTC. It specifies CASSIGTNRWQFF.

V is TRBV6-5 and J is TRBJ1-6; 7 bases are shared with TRBD1. Germline CDR1 and CDR2: MNHEY and SVGAGI. There are 13 residues in the CDR3. The V and J ends lost 2 bases and 13 bases, in that order; junction bases with no gene match: 5. The CDR3 DNA is TGTGCCAGCAGTTACGACAGGGTTAATCCCCTCCACTTT. Encoded protein: CASSYDRVNPLHF.

The rearrangement joins TRBV3-1 (or the pseudogene TRBV3-2) to TRBJ1-2; D remains unclear. The CDR3 is 15 residues long. The V end was cut by 3 bases, the J end by 0 bases, with 11 bases between. CDR1 and CDR2 from the germline V gene are LGHDT and YNNKEL (reference sequence). CDR3 in DNA: TGTGCCAGCAGCCAGGTACGGTCCTCTAACTATGGCTACACCTTC. Translation gives CASSQVRSSNYGYTF.

This chain uses TRBV18 with TRBJ2-1; 8 bases are a match to TRBD2. The CDR3 totals 16 residues. With V trimmed by 2 bases and J by 7 bases, 10 bases remained unmatched. CDR1 and CDR2 (germline): KGHSH, LQKENI. Here the CDR3 reads CASSPDTGGLFNEQFF. The CDR3, as DNA: TGTGCCAGCTCACCAGATACGGGAGGGCTCTTTAATGAGCAGTTCTTC.

The chain is built from TRBV10-3 and TRBJ2-7; tentative D call: TRBD2 (8 bases). Trimming removed 10 bases at V and 4 bases at J, with 26 bases between. The germline gives CDR1 ENHRY, CDR2 SYGVKD. This CDR3 is 16 amino acids long. The chain's CDR3 is CATLGTEGTRGYEQYF. The CDR3 DNA follows: TGTGCCACCTTAGGGACAGAAGGGACTAGAGGATACGAGCAGTACTTC.

This chain links TRBV6-5 with TRBJ2-5, with 12 bases fitting TRBD1. From germline, CDR1 is MNHEY and CDR2 SVGAGI. J was trimmed by 5 bases and V by 10 bases; bases with no gene match: 8. CDR3 length: 14 residues. CDR3 protein: CATDRDRGRETQYF. CDR3 nucleotide sequence: TGTGCCACTGACCGGGACAGGGGGCGGGAGACCCAGTACTTC.

This clone has a handful of counts. V gene TRBV9 combines with J gene TRBJ2-7; TRBD2 agrees at 9 bases. Per germline, CDR1 SGDLS and CDR2 YYNGEE. J lost 3 bases, V lost 2 bases, and 3 bases had no gene match. The CDR3 is made up of 14 amino acids. The chain's CDR3 is CASSVNSGSYEQYF. The CDR3 DNA follows: TGTGCCAGCAGCGTGAATAGCGGGAGCTACGAGCAGTACTTC.

The chain carries TRBV3-1 (or the pseudogene TRBV3-2) and TRBJ1-5, with unresolved D. Trimming stripped 1 base from V and 0 bases from J, with 7 bases between. CDR3 length equals 15 residues. Germline V gives CDR1 LGHDT, CDR2 YNNKEL (reference sequence). The CDR3 loop is CASSQGESSNQPQHF. CDR3 nucleotide sequence: TGTGCCAGCAGCCAAGGGGAGAGTAGCAATCAGCCCCAGCATTTT.

This chain links TRBV5-8 with TRBJ2-3, with D possibly matching TRBD2 (6 bases). Germline V gene lookup returns CDR1 SGHTS and CDR2 YDEGEE. The CDR3 has 16 amino acids. Trimming took 5 bases from V and 2 from J, leaving 18 bases between them. CDR3 nucleotide sequence: TGTGCCAGCAGACGTTATGGAGGGGTATACACAGATACGCAGTATTTT. This translates into CASRRYGGVYTDTQYF.

The chain links TRBV3-1 (or the pseudogene TRBV3-2) to TRBJ2-5; a possible D gene is TRBD2 (5 bases). The CDR3 is 15 residues long. Trimming took 1 base from V and 0 from J, leaving 9 bases between them. Germline V gives CDR1 LGHDT, CDR2 YNNKEL (reference sequence). CDR3 DNA sequence: TGTGCCAGCAGCCAAGCAGGACTCCACCAAGAGACCCAGTACTTC. As protein: CASSQAGLHQETQYF.

On this clone itself: No conserved phenylalanine or tryptophan is present at the end of the CDR3, so a read error is the likely explanation. The DNA is omitted, as the CDR3 cannot be located on it reliably, and the CDR3 follows TCRdb's listing. This chain links TRBV23-1 with TRBJ2-7; the table assigns TRBD1, which was not confirmed against the DNA. TRBV23-1 is sorted into the ORF group, with uncertain function. The CDR3 has 14 residues if both end residues are counted. The CDR3 spells CASSQSRDRGRARI.

The rearrangement links TRBV6-5 to TRBJ1-2, with D possibly being TRBD1 (5 bases). This CDR3 region has 15 residues. The germline CDR1 and CDR2 sequences are MNHEY and SVGAGI. V shed 0 bases and J shed 4 bases, with 12 bases lying between them. Written as DNA, the CDR3 is TGTGCCAGCAGTTACTCCCGGCAGGGAGGCTATGGCTACACCTTC. Translation: CASSYSRQGGYGYTF.

This chain connects TRBV18 to TRBJ2-5; 7 nucleotides agree with TRBD2. Germline values: CDR1 KGHSH, CDR2 LQKENI. This CDR3 has 17 amino acids. V lost 3 bases to trimming and J lost 1 base; unmatched junction nucleotides: 11. This CDR3 reads CASSPDRGGGSQETQYF. The CDR3 nucleotides read TGTGCCAGCTCACCGGATCGGGGCGGGGGAAGCCAAGAGACCCAGTACTTC.

The rearrangement joins TRBV30 to TRBJ1-2; D remains ambiguous. V was shortened by 0 bases and J by 8 bases, with 13 bases between the two germline ends. The CDR3 runs to 13 residues. From germline, CDR1 is GTSNPN and CDR2 SVGIG (reference sequence). Here the CDR3 reads CAWSVLEVSGYTF. The CDR3 DNA reads TGTGCCTGGAGTGTACTCGAGGTATCCGGCTACACCTTC.

The V and J genes are TRBV7-9 and TRBJ2-1; D remains ambiguous. Germline V gene sequence: CDR1 SEHNR, CDR2 FQNEAQ (reference sequence). V was trimmed by 3 bases and J by 0 bases, leaving 12 bases between them. The CDR3 totals 16 residues. CDR3 sequence reads: CASSFTRLVSYNEQFF. Here the CDR3 DNA reads TGTGCCAGCAGCTTTACCAGGTTGGTCTCCTACAATGAGCAGTTCTTC.

The rearrangement joins TRBV15 to TRBJ1-5; the D is unclear. The germline gives CDR1 LNHNV, CDR2 YYDKDF (reference sequence). Deletions cut 8 bases from V and 6 bases from J, with 11 bases between. CDR3 length equals 12 residues. The CDR3 DNA is TGTGCCACCGGGTTGGAGGGTCAGCCCCAGCATTTT. Its translation is CATGLEGQPQHF.

The chain combines TRBV7-3 with TRBJ1-2, with 8 nucleotides matching TRBD1. This CDR3 contains 15 residues. Germline V gene lookup returns CDR1 SGHTA and CDR2 FQGTGA. Trimming took 5 bases from V and 0 from J; bases not matched to a gene: 5. CDR3 loop: CASSQGAPANYGYTF. The DNA of the CDR3 is TGTGCCAGCAGCCAGGGGGCACCGGCTAACTATGGCTACACCTTC.

This sequence joins TRBV5-6 and TRBJ2-7; D is unclear. The CDR3 loop spans 15 amino acids. V shed 1 base and J shed 0 bases, with 11 bases lying between them. Germline CDR1 reads SGHDT; CDR2 reads YYEEEE. The CDR3 sequence: CASSLRLTSSYEQYF. Here the CDR3 DNA reads TGTGCCAGCAGCTTGCGTCTAACGAGCTCCTACGAGCAGTACTTC.

In its sample, this clone was seen a few times. The V and J genes are TRBV7-8 and TRBJ2-5, with TRBD2 matching over 10 bases. J gave up 1 base and V 5 bases, and 10 bases lay outside the gene matches. The CDR3 spans 17 residues. The germline gives CDR1 SGHVS, CDR2 FQNEAQ. In nucleotides, the CDR3 is TGTGCCAGCAGCCGGACTAGCGGCGCTGGGGTCCAAGAGACCCAGTACTTC. Its protein is CASSRTSGAGVQETQYF. Combining the CDR3 with reference TRBV7-8 and TRBJ2-5 gives the whole variable domain GAGVSQSPRYKVAKRGQDVALRCDPISGHVSLFWYQQALGQGPEFLTYFQNEAQLDKSGLPSDRFFAERPEGSVSTLKIQRTQQEDSAVYLCASSRTSGAGVQETQYFGPGTRLLVL.

This chain uses TRBV19 with TRBJ2-2; 14 nucleotides match TRBD2. The V gene end was trimmed by 4 bases and the J gene end by 4 bases; junction bases not matched to a gene: 11. Germline assignment: CDR1 LNHDA and CDR2 SQIVND (reference sequence). The CDR3 has 19 residues. For the CDR3, the DNA is TGTGCCAGTAGTACCCCCCGACTAGCGGGAGGGTCGGGCACCGGGGAGCTGTTTTTT. Translating gives CASSTPRLAGGSGTGELFF. The full variable domain, in which reference TRBV19 and TRBJ2-2 provide the parts outside the CDR3, is DGGITQSPKYLFRKEGQNVTLSCEQNLNHDAMYWYRQDPGQGLRLIYYSQIVNDFQKGDIAEGYSVSREKKESFPLTVTSAQKNPTAFYLCASSTPRLAGGSGTGELFFGEGSRLTVL.

The chain links TRBV2 to TRBJ2-1; 11 positions agree with TRBD2. Trimming cost V 8 bases and J 8 bases; bases outside gene matches: 8. This CDR3 is 14 amino acids long. Per the germline V gene, CDR1 is SNHLY and CDR2 is FYNNEI. The CDR3 region has the DNA TGTGCCAGCCGTAGCGGGAGGGCCAGGGATGAGCAGTTCTTC. Encoded protein: CASRSGRARDEQFF.